The entry below gives a single T cell receptor (beta chain) sequence along with its context. The record originates from a study of blood T cell repertoires in COVID-19. Study in general: T cells, B-cell-depleted T cells, or PBMCs provided the cDNA or gDNA that served as material.

The V gene's germline CDR1 is SNHLY and CDR2 FYNNEI. Trimming took 4 bases from V and 3 from J, leaving 16 bases between them. This CDR3 is 15 amino acids long. Only in-frame clones appear in the TCRdb table, and some are missing; sequencing was by immunoSEQ multiplex PCR. The table records about 240,000 clones, over 80% of them present only once. This sequence was found in a young man who had recovered from COVID-19. J is TRBJ2-7 and V is TRBV2; D may be TRBD1 (7 bases). Sequencing was carried out using peripheral blood. The CDR3 DNA reads as TGTGCCAGCAGTGGGGCAGGGGGGTACCTCTACGAGCAGTACTTC. This codes for CASSGAGGYLYEQYF.